This TCR beta chain was sequenced during a study of blood T cell repertoires in COVID-19. Original processing notes: Reference gene primer amplification yielded estimated nucleated cell counts. The protocol was immunoSEQ multiplex PCR, while the TCRdb copy is restricted to in-frame clones and leaves out a portion. V, J and clone size are taken as reported in that table, and D and trimming were inferred from the DNA itself. The table has roughly 100,000 clones, more than 65% seen once. The CDR3 contains 13 residues. Germline-derived CDR1 and CDR2 are SQVTM and ANQGSEA. Trimming pared 4 bases from V and 4 bases from J, leaving 12 bases between.

The sequencing input was peripheral blood. The rearrangement joins TRBV29-1 to TRBJ2-3; TRBD1 might be the D (6 bases). The TCR sequence derives from a woman older than 75 with active or convalescent COVID-19. The CDR3 reads CSVVGAQADTQYF. In DNA, the CDR3 is TGCAGCGTTGTGGGGGCGCAGGCAGATACGCAGTATTTT.